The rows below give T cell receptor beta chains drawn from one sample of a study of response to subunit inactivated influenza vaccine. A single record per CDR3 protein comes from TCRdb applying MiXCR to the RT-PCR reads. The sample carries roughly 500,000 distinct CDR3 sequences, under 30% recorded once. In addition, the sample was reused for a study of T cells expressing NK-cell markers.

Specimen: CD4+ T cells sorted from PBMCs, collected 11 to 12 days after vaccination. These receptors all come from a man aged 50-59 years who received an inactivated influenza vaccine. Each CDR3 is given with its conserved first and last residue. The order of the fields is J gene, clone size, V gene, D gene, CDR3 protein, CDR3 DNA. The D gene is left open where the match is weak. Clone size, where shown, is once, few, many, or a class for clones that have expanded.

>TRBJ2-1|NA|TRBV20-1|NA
CSARDFYEQFF
TGCAGTGCTAGAGATTTCTATGAGCAGTTCTTC
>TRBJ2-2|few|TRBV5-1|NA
CASSLDAGVGTGELFF
TGCGCCAGCAGCTTGGATGCAGGGGTAGGCACCGGGGAGCTGTTTTTT
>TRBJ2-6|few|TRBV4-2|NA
CASSQDAGLSGANVLTF
TGTGCCAGCAGCCAAGACGCAGGACTCTCTGGGGCCAACGTCCTGACTTTC
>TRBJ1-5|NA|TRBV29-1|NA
CSVAGQGNQPQHF
TGCAGCGTTGCTGGGCAGGGCAATCAGCCCCAGCATTTT
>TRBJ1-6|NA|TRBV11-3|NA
CASSLDSRSPLHF
TGTGCCAGCAGCTTAGATAGTAGGTCACCCCTCCACTTT
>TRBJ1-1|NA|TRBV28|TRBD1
CASSWDRQMNTEAFF
TGTGCCAGCAGTTGGGACAGGCAAATGAACACTGAAGCTTTCTTT
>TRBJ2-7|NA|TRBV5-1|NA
CASSPNDISEQYF
TGCGCCAGCAGCCCTAATGATATTTCCGAGCAGTACTTC
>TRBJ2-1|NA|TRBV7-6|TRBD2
CASSLAVAGLNNEQFF
TGTGCCAGCAGCTTAGCGGTAGCGGGACTCAACAATGAGCAGTTCTTC
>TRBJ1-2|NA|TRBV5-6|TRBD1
CASSISGTGSGGYGYTF
TGTGCCAGCAGCATCTCCGGGACAGGGAGCGGGGGCTATGGCTACACCTTC
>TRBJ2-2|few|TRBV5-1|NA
CASSRLTGDNTGELFF
TGCGCCAGCAGCCGCCTGACAGGAGATAACACCGGGGAGCTGTTTTTT
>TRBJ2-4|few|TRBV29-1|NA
CSVEEILLAKNIQYF
TGCAGCGTTGAAGAAATACTACTAGCCAAAAACATTCAGTACTTC
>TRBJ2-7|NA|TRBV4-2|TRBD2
CASSQARSSGRIEQYF
TGTGCCAGCAGCCAAGCAAGGTCTAGCGGGAGAATCGAGCAGTACTTC
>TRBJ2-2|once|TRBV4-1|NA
CASSQLRTGSESNTGELFF
TGCGCCAGCAGCCAACTACGGACTGGCAGCGAATCGAACACCGGGGAGCTGTTTTTT
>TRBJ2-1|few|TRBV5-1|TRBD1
CASSPWTGGEQFF
TGCGCCAGCAGTCCTTGGACAGGAGGTGAGCAGTTCTTC
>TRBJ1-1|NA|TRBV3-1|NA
CASSQGFEMYTEAFF
TGTGCCAGCAGCCAAGGTTTCGAAATGTACACTGAAGCTTTCTTT
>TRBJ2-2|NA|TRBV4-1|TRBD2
CASSQLAGGRGGELFF
TGCGCCAGCAGCCAGCTAGCGGGGGGCCGCGGCGGGGAGCTGTTTTTT
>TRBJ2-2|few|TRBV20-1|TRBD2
CSATSGRVTTGELFF
TGCAGTGCAACGAGCGGGAGGGTGACCACCGGGGAGCTGTTTTTT
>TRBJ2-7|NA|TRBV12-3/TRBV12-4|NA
CASSTGFKDEQYF
TGTGCCAGCAGTACAGGGTTTAAGGACGAGCAGTACTTC
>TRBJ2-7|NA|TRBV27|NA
CASSLSRGGGTYEQYF
TGTGCCAGCAGTTTATCGAGGGGAGGGGGAACCTACGAGCAGTACTTC
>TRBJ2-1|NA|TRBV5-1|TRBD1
CASTSTGGPNEQFF
TGCGCCAGCACCAGCACAGGGGGCCCCAATGAGCAGTTCTTC
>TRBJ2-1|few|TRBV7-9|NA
CASSLVIGNNEQFF
TGTGCCAGCAGCTTAGTCATTGGGAACAATGAGCAGTTCTTC
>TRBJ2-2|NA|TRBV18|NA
CASSPVSVTGNTGELFF
TGTGCCAGCTCACCAGTGAGCGTGACAGGGAACACCGGGGAGCTGTTTTTT
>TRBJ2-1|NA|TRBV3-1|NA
CASSQATGIYNEQFF
TGTGCCAGCAGCCAAGCGACGGGGATCTACAATGAGCAGTTCTTC
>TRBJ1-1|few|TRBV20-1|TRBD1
CSPGRQGERIIF
TGCAGCCCTGGGAGACAGGGGGAGAGAATAATCTTT